The present entry profiles one T cell receptor beta chain with its context. The sample is drawn from a study of control samples from healthy donors and cancer patients. Generated by immunoSEQ multiplex PCR, the TCRdb table keeps only in-frame clones and is missing some. Of over 120,000 clones listed, around 94% were seen once; the top ten hold approximately 15%. Trimming stripped 5 bases from V and 5 bases from J, with 10 bases between. The CDR3 totals 13 residues. In germline, CDR1 is MDHEN, CDR2 SYDVKM. This chain joins TRBV28 and TRBJ2-1; D unclear. Sequencing was carried out using PBMCs. The TCR sequence derives from a man in his 60s with colorectal cancer. CDR3 region: CASSTGLNNEQFF. DNA of the CDR3: TGTGCCAGCAGTACCGGCTTAAACAATGAGCAGTTCTTC.